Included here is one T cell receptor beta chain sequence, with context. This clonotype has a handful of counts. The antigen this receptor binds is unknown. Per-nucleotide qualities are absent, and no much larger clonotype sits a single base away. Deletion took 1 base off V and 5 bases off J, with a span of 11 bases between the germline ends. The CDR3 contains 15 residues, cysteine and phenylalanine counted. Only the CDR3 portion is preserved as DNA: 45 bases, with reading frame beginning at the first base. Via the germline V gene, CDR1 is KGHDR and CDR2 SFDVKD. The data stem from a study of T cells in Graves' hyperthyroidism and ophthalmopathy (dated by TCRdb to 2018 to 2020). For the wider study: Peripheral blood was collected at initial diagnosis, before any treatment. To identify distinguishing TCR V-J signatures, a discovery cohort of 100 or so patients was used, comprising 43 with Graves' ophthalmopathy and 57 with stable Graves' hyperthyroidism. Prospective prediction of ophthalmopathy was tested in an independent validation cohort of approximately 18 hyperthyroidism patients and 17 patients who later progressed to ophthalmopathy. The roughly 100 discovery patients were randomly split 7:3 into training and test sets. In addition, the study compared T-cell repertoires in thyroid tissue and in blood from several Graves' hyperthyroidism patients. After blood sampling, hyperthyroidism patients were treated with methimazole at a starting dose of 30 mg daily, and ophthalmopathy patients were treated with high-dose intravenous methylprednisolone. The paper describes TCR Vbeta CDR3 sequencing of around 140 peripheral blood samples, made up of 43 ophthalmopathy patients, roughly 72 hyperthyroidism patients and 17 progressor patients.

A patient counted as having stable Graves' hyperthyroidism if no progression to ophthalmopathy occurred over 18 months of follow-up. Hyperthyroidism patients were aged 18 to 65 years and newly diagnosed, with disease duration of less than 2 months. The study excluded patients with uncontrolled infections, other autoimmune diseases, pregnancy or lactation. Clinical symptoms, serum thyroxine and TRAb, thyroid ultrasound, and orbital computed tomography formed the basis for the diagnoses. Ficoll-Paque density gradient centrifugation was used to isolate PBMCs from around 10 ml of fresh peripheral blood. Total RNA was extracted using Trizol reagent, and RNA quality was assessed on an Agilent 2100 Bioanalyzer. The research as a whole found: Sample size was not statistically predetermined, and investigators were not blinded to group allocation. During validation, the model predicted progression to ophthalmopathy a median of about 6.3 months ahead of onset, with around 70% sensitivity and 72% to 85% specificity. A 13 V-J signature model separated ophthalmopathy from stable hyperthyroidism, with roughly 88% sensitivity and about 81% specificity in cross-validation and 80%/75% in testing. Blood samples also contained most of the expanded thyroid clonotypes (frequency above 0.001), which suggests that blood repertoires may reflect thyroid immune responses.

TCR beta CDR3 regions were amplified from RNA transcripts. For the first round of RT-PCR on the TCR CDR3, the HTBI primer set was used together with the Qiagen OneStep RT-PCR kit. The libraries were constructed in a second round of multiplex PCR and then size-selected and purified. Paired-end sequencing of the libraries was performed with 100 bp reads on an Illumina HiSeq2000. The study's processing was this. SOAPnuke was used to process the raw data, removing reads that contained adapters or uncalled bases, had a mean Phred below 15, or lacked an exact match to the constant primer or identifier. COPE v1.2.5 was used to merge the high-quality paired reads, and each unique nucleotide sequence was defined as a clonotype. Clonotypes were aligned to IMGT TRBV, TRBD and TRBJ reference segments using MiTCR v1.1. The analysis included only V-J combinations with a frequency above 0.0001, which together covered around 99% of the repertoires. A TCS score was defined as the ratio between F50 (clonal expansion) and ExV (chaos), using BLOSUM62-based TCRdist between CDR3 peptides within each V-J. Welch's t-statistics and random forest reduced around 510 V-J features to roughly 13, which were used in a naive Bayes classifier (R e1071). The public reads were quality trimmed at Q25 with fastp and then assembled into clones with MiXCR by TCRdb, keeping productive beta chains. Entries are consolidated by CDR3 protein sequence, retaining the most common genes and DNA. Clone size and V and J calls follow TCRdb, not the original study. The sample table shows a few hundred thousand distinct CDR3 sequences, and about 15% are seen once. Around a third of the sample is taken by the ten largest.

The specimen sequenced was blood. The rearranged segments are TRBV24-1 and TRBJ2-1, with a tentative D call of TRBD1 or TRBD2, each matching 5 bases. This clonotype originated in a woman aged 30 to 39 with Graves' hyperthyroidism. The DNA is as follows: TGTGCCACCAGTGATTTAGGCAGGGACCACAATGAGCAGTTCTTC. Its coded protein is CATSDLGRDHNEQFF.